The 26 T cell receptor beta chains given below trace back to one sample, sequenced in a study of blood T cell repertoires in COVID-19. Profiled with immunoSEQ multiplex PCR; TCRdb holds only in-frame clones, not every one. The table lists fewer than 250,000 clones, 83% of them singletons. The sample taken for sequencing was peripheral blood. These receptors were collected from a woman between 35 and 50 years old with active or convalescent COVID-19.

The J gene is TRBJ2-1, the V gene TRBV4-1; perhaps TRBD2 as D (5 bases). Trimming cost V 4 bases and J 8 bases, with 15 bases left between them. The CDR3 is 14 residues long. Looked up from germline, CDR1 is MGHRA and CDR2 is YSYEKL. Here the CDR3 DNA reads TGCGCCAGCAGCCCACGCTTCGTGGGAGATGAGCAGTTCTTC. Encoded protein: CASSPRFVGDEQFF.

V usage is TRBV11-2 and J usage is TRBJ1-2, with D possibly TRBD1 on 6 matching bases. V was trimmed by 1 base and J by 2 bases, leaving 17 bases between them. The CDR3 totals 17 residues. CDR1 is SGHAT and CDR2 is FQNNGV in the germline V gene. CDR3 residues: CASSLVRGRGPNYGYTF. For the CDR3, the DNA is TGTGCCAGCAGCTTAGTCCGGGGCAGGGGCCCCAACTATGGCTACACCTTC.

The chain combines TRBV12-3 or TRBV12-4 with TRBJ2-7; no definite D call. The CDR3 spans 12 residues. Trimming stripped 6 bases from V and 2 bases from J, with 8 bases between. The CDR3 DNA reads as TGTGCCAGCAGCACAATTCCCTACGAGCAGTACTTC. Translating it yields CASSTIPYEQYF.

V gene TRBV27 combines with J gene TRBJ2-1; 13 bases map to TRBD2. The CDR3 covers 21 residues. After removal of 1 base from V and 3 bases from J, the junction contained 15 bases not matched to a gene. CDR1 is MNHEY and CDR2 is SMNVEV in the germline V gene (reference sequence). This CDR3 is CASSLYLPTSGRHRDYNEQFF. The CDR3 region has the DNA TGTGCCAGCAGTTTATATCTCCCGACTAGCGGGAGGCATAGGGACTACAATGAGCAGTTCTTC.

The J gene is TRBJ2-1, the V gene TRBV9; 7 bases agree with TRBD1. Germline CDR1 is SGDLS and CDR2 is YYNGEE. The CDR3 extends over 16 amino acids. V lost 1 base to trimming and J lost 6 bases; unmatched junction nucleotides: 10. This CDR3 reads CASSVPGTVVSNEQFF. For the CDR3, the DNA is TGTGCCAGCAGCGTACCGGGGACAGTAGTTTCCAATGAGCAGTTCTTC.

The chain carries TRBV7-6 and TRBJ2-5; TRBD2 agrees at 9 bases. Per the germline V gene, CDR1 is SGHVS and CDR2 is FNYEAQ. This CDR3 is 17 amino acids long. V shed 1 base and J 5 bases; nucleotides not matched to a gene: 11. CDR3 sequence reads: CASSLEGLAGAVETQYF. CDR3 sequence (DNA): TGTGCCAGCAGCTTAGAAGGGTTAGCGGGAGCTGTGGAGACCCAGTACTTC.

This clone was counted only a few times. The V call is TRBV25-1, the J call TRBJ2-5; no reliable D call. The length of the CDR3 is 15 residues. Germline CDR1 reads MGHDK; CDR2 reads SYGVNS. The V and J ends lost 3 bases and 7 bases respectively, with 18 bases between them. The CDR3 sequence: CASSDPRGVTRTQYF. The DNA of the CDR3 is TGTGCCAGCAGTGACCCCCGAGGTGTAACCAGGACCCAGTACTTC.

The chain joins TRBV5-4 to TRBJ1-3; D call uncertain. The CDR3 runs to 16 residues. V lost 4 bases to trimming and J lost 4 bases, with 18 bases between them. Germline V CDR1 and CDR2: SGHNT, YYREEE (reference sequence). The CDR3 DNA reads TGTGCCAGCAGCCTGGACCTAGGTGGGTCAGGAAACACCATATATTTT. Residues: CASSLDLGGSGNTIYF.

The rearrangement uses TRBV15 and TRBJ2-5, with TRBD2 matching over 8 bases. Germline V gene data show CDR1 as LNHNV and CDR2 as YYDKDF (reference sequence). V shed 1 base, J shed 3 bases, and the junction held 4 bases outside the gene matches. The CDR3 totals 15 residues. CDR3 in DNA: TGTGCCACCAGCAGAGGTAGTAGCGGGGAAGAGACCCAGTACTTC. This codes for CATSRGSSGEETQYF.

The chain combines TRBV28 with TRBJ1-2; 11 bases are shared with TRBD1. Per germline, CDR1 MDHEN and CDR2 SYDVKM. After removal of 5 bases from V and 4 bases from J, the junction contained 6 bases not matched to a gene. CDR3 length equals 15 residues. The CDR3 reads CASSLRDRGAYGYTF. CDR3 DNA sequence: TGTGCCAGCAGTCTCCGGGACAGGGGGGCCTATGGCTACACCTTC.

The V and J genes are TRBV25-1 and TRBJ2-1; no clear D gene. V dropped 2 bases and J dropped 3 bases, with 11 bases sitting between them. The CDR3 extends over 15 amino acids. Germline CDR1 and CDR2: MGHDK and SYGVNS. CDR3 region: CASSEMTGSYNEQFF. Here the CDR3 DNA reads TGTGCCAGCAGTGAAATGACTGGTAGCTACAATGAGCAGTTCTTC.

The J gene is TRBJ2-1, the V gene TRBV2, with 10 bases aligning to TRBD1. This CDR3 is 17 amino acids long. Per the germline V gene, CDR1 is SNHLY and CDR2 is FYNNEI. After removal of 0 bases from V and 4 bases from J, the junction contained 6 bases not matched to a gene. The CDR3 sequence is CASSEAPPGQGYNEQFF. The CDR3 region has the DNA TGTGCCAGCAGTGAAGCTCCTCCGGGACAGGGGTACAATGAGCAGTTCTTC.

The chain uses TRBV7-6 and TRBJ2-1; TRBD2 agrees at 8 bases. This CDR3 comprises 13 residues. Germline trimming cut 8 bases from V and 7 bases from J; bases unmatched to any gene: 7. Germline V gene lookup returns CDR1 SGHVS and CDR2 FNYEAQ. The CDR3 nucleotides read TGTGCCAGCTCCGACGGGGGGGCAAATGAGCAGTTCTTC. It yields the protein CASSDGGANEQFF.

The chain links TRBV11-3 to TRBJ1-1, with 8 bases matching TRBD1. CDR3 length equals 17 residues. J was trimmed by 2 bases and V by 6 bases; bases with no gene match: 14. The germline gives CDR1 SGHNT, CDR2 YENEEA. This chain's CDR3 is CASSLGDRGSPNTEAFF. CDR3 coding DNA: TGTGCCAGCAGTCTGGGCGACAGGGGATCTCCTAACACTGAAGCTTTCTTT.

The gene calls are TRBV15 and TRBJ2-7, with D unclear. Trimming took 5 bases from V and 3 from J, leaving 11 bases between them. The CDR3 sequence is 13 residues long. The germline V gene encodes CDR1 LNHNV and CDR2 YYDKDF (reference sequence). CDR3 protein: CATSASNGYEQYF. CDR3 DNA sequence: TGTGCCACCAGCGCATCTAACGGCTACGAGCAGTACTTC. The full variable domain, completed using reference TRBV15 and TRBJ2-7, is DAMVIQNPRYQVTQFGKPVTLSCSQTLNHNVMYWYQQKSSQAPKLLFHYYDKDFNNEADTPDNFQSRRPNTSFCFLDIRSPGLGDTAMYLCATSASNGYEQYFGPGTRLTVT.

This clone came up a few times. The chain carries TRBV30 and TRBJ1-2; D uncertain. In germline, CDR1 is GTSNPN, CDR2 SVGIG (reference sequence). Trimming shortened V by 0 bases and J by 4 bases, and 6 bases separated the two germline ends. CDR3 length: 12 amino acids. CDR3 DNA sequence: TGTGCCTGGAGTGTATCCGGCTATGGCTACACCTTC. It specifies CAWSVSGYGYTF.

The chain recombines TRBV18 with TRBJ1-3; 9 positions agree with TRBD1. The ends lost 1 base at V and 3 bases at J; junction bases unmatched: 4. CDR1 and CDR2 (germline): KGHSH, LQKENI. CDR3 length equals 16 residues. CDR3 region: CASSPLYRGLGNTIYF. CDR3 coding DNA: TGTGCCAGCTCACCACTTTACAGGGGGCTTGGAAACACCATATATTTT.

This CDR3 reads CASSVALAGGNNEQFF. CDR3 DNA sequence: TGTGCCAGCAGCGTAGCTCTAGCGGGAGGCAACAATGAGCAGTTCTTC. The chain uses TRBV9 and TRBJ2-1, with 11 nucleotides matching TRBD2. Looked up from germline, CDR1 is SGDLS and CDR2 is YYNGEE. This CDR3 is 16 amino acids long. V was pared by 0 bases and J by 5 bases, with 4 bases of the junction left unmatched. The full variable domain, rest sourced from reference TRBV9 and TRBJ2-1, is DSGVTQTPKHLITATGQRVTLRCSPRSGDLSVYWYQQSLDQGLQFLIQYYNGEERAKGNILERFSAQQFPDLHSELNLSSLELGDSALYFCASSVALAGGNNEQFFGPGTRLTVL.

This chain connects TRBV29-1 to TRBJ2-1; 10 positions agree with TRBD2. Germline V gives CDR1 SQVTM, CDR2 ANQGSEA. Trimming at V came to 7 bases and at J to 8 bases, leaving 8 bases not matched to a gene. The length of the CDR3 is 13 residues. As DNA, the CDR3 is TGCAGCGGTTGGGCTAGCGGGAGTCATGAGCAGTTCTTC. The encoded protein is CSGWASGSHEQFF.

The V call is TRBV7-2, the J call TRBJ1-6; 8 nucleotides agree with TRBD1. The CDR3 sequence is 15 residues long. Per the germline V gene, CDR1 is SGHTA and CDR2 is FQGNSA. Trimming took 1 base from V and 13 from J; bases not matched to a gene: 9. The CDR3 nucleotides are TGTGCCAGCAGCTTAGTGTCTACAGGGGGTTTCCCCCTCCACTTT. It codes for CASSLVSTGGFPLHF.

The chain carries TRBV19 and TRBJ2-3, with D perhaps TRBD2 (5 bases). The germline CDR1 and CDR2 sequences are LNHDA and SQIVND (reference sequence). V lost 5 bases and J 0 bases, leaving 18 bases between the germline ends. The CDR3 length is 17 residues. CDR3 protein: CASSHPLGGRSTDTQYF. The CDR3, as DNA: TGTGCCAGTAGTCATCCGCTCGGAGGAAGGAGCACAGATACGCAGTATTTT.

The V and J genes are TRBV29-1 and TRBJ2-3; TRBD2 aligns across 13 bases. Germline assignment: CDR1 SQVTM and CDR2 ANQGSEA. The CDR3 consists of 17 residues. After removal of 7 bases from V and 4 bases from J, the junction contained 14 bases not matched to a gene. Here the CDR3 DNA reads TGCAGCGGGATACTAGCGGGAGGGCCTTCTCGCCCAGATACGCAGTATTTT. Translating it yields CSGILAGGPSRPDTQYF.

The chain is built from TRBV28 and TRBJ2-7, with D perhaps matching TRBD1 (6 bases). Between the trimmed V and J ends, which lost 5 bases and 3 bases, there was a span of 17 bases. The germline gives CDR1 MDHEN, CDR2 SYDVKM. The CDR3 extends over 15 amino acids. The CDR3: CASSHKGDRSYEQYF. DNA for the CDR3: TGTGCCAGCAGTCATAAGGGAGACAGGAGCTACGAGCAGTACTTC.

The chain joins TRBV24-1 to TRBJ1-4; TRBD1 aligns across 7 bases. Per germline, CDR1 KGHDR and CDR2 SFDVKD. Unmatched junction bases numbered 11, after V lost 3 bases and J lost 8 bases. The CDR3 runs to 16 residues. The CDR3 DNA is TGTGCCACCAGTGATAAACGGGACAGTTCGGCGGAAAAACTGTTTTTT. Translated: CATSDKRDSSAEKLFF.

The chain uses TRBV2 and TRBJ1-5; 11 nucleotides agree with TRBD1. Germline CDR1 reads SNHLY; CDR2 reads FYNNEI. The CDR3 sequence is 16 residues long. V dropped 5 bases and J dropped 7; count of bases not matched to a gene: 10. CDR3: CASSRGPGQGEQPQHF. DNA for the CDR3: TGTGCCAGCAGTCGAGGCCCGGGACAGGGGGAACAGCCCCAGCATTTT.

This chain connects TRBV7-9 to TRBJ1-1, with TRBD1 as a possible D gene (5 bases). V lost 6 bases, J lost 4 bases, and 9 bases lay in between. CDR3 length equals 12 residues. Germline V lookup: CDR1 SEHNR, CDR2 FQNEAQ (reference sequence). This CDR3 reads CASRGGATEAFF. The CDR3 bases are TGTGCCAGCAGGGGAGGGGCCACTGAAGCTTTCTTT.